The clone carrying this TCR beta chain turned up a few times. TCRdb re-analysed the PCR reads in MiXCR, keeping a single row per CDR3 protein. Of 80,000 to 130,000 distinct CDR3 sequences listed, roughly a third are singletons. This sample was taken from a study of molecular identifiers for immune sequencing clone quantification. Trimming cost V 4 bases and J 3 bases; bases outside gene matches: 9. The CDR3 runs 16 residues. The V gene's germline CDR1 is MDHEN and CDR2 SYDVKM. The genes are TRBV28 and TRBJ2-3; TRBD1 aligns across 8 bases. Sample: naive CD8+ T cells from blood, with Jurkat cell RNA spiked in. Indicated subset: FACS-sorted CD8+CD4-CCR7+CD45RA+ naive T cells. The clonotype originates from a human donor in good health. Some libraries in this study had Jurkat cell RNA spiked in. As DNA, the CDR3 is TGTGCCAGCAGTTCTAAGCTCCGGACAGGGACAGATACGCAGTATTTT. It yields the protein CASSSKLRTGTDTQYF.